This T cell receptor (beta chain) stems from a study of cytomegalovirus exposure and HLA in healthy donors. Study details: Later, an analysis reported that the 120 or so validation repertoires had used the same platform as the 550 to 750 first-cohort repertoires. Whole-study findings and limits: In vitro confirmation showed three CMV-associated chains to be CMV antigen specific. The study recorded more than 150 TCR beta chains that were cytomegalovirus-associated.

CDR1 is SEHNR and CDR2 is FQNEAQ in the germline V gene (reference sequence). V gave up 11 bases and J gave up 4 bases; unmatched junction bases: 9. The CDR3 runs to 13 residues. The roughly 120-subject validation cohort, separate from the approximately 670-subject first cohort, included the donors. The assay was immunoSEQ multiplex PCR, and TCRdb's table has in-frame clones only and misses some. The sample carries 110,000 to 150,000 clones, around 90% recorded once. For this clone: Its antigen is not identified.

This chain links TRBV7-9 with TRBJ2-7; 9 nucleotides agree with TRBD2. The TCR sequence derives from a woman aged 25 to 39 in good health and CMV-seropositive. What was sequenced was PBMCs. The CDR3 loop reads CAQEGSGSYEQYF. The CDR3 DNA reads as TGTGCCCAAGAGGGTAGCGGGAGTTACGAGCAGTACTTC.